Listed below are T cell receptor beta chains from one sample, sequenced in a study of T-cell memory formation after mild COVID-19. One entry per CDR3 protein, called by TCRdb with MiXCR from the 5' RACE reads. The sample records approximately 410,000 distinct CDR3 sequences, around a quarter being singletons. The specimen sequenced was PBMCs or a T cell subset sorted from them (not recorded which). The source is an adult woman who had mild COVID-19 (a few samples of this study predate the infection). Cell type and time point are not known. Each CDR3 is given with its conserved first and last residue. Each record gives: D gene, J gene, clone size, V gene, CDR3 DNA, CDR3 protein. A D gene is named only where the DNA matches it firmly. Part of the rows lack a size; the others show once, few, many or a class for expanded clones.

D gene: .
J gene: TRBJ2-1
clone size: .
V gene: TRBV5-6
CDR3 DNA: TGTGCCAGCAGCTTGGGGCAGGGCTGGGACGGTGAGCAGTTCTTC
CDR3 protein: CASSLGQGWDGEQFF

D gene: .
J gene: TRBJ1-3
clone size: .
V gene: TRBV7-9
CDR3 DNA: TGTGCCAGCAGCTTGACGGTGACAGACGGAAACACCATATATTTT
CDR3 protein: CASSLTVTDGNTIYF

D gene: .
J gene: TRBJ1-1
clone size: .
V gene: TRBV6-6
CDR3 DNA: TGTGCCAGCAGTTACTGGGCTGAAGCTTTCTTT
CDR3 protein: CASSYWAEAFF

D gene: .
J gene: TRBJ2-5
clone size: .
V gene: TRBV7-2
CDR3 DNA: TGTGCCAGCAGCCCAGAGGTGGGGTGGGAAACGACCCAGTACTTC
CDR3 protein: CASSPEVGWETTQYF

D gene: .
J gene: TRBJ2-1
clone size: many
V gene: TRBV12-3/TRBV12-4
CDR3 DNA: TGTGCCAGCAGCCCCCTCAATGAGCAGTTCTTC
CDR3 protein: CASSPLNEQFF

D gene: .
J gene: TRBJ2-2
clone size: .
V gene: TRBV9
CDR3 DNA: TGTGCCAGCCAGTTTGGAACGAACACCGGGGAGCTGTTTTTT
CDR3 protein: CASQFGTNTGELFF

D gene: TRBD1
J gene: TRBJ2-2
clone size: .
V gene: TRBV7-2
CDR3 DNA: TGTGCCAGCAGCCCAAGGACAGGGACAGGCACCGGGGAGCTGTTTTTT
CDR3 protein: CASSPRTGTGTGELFF

D gene: .
J gene: TRBJ1-4
clone size: .
V gene: TRBV5-1
CDR3 DNA: TGCGCCAGCAGCGCGGGGAACAGGGTTGGCGAAAAACTGTTTTTT
CDR3 protein: CASSAGNRVGEKLFF

D gene: .
J gene: TRBJ2-5
clone size: many
V gene: TRBV18
CDR3 DNA: TGTGCCAGCTCCGCCGAGACCCAGTACTTC
CDR3 protein: CASSAETQYF

D gene: .
J gene: TRBJ1-4
clone size: .
V gene: TRBV20-1
CDR3 DNA: TGCAGTGCTACCCGCCCTAATGAAAAACTGTTTTTT
CDR3 protein: CSATRPNEKLFF

D gene: .
J gene: TRBJ1-2
clone size: few
V gene: TRBV12-3/TRBV12-4
CDR3 DNA: TGTGCCAGCAGTTCGGGCCTATCCTATGGCTACACCTTC
CDR3 protein: CASSSGLSYGYTF

D gene: .
J gene: TRBJ1-5
clone size: few
V gene: TRBV6-1
CDR3 DNA: TGTGCCAGCAGTGAAGTAACAGTCAATCAGCCCCAGCATTTT
CDR3 protein: CASSEVTVNQPQHF